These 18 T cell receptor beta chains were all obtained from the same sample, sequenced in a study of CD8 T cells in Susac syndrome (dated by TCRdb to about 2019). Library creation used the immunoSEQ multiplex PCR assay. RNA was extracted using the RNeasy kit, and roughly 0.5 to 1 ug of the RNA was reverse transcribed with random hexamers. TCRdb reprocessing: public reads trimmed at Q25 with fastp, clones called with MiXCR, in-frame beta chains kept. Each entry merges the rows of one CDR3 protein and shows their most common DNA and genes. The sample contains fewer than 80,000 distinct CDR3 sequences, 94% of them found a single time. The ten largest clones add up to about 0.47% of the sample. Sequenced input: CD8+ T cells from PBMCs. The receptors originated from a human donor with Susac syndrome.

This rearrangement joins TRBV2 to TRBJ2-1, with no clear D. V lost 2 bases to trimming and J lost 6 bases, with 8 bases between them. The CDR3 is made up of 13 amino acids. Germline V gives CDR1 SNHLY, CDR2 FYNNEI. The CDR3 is CASSESDGNEQFF. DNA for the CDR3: TGTGCCAGCAGTGAAAGTGATGGCAATGAGCAGTTCTTC.

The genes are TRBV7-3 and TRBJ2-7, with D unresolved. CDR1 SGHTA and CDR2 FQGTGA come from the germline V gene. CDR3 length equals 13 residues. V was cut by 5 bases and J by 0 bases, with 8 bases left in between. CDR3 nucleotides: TGTGCCAGCAGCGGCGACGCCTCCTACGAGCAGTACTTC. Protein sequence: CASSGDASYEQYF.

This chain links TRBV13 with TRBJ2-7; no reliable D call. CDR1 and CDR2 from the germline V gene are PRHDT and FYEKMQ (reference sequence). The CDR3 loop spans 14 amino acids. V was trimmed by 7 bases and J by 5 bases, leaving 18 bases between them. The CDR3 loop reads CASTFGSRNHEQYF. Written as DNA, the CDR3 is TGTGCCAGCACTTTCGGTAGCAGGAATCACGAGCAGTACTTC.

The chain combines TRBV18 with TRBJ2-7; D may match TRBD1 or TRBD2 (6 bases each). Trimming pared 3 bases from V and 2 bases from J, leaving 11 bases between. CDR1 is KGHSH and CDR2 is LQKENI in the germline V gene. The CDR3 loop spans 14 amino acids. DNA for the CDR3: TGTGCCAGCTCACCCCCCGGGGGCACCTACGAGCAGTACTTC. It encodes CASSPPGGTYEQYF.

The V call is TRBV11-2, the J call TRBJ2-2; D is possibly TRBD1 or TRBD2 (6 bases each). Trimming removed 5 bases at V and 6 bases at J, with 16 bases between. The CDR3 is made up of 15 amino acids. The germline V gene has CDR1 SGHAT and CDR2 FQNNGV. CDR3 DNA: TGTGCCAGCAGCACAAGGGGGGAGAGGGCCGGGGAGCTGTTTTTT. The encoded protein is CASSTRGERAGELFF.

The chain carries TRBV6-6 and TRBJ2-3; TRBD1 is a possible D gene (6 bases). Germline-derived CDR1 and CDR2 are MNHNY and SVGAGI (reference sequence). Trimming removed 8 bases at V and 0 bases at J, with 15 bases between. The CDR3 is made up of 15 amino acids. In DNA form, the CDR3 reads TGTGCCAGCGGAAAGACAGGCACTAGCACAGATACGCAGTATTTT. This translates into CASGKTGTSTDTQYF.

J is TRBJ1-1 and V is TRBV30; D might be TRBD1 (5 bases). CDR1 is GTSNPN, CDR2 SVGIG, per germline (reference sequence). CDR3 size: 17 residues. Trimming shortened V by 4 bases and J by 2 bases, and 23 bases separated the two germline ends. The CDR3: CAWKPPGAGLKNTEAFF. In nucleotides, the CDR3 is TGTGCCTGGAAGCCCCCAGGCGCGGGGCTTAAAAACACTGAAGCTTTCTTT.

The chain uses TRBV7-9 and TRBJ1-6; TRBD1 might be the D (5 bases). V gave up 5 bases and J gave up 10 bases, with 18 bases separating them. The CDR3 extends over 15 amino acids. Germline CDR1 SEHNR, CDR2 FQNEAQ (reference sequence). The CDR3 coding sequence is TGTGCCAGCAGCCCCGACAGTGGTCCCAGCTCACCCCTCCACTTT. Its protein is CASSPDSGPSSPLHF.

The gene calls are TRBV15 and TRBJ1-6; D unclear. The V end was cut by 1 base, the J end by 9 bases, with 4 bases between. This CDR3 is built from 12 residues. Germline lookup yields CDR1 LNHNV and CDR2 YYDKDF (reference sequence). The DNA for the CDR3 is TGTGCCACCAGCAGAGTTCTTTCACCCCTCCACTTT. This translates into CATSRVLSPLHF.

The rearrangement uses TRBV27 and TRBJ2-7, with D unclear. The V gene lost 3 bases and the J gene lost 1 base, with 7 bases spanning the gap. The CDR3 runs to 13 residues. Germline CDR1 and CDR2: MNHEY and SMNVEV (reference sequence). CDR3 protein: CASSLIASYEQYF. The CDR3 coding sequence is TGTGCCAGCAGTTTGATAGCTTCCTACGAGCAGTACTTC.

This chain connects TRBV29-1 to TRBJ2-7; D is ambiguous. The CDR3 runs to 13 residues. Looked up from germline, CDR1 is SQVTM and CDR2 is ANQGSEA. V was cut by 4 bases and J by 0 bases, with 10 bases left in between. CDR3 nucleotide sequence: TGCAGCGTTGTAACAGTGTCCTCCTACGAGCAGTACTTC. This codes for CSVVTVSSYEQYF.

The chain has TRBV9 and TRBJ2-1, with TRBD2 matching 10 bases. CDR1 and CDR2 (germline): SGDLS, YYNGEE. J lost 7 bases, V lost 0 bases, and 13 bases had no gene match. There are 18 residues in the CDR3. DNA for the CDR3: TGTGCCAGCAGCGTAGGCTCCAGCGGGGGGGCAGGAGGGAATGAGCAGTTCTTC. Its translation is CASSVGSSGGAGGNEQFF.

The CDR3 reads CAISGGGGQETQYF. CDR3 nucleotide sequence: TGTGCCATCAGTGGAGGCGGGGGCCAAGAGACCCAGTACTTC. This chain connects TRBV10-3 to TRBJ2-5; 7 bases align to TRBD2. This CDR3 contains 14 residues. Germline lookup yields CDR1 ENHRY and CDR2 SYGVKD. With 4 bases clipped from V and 1 base from J, the junction kept 3 bases outside the gene matches.

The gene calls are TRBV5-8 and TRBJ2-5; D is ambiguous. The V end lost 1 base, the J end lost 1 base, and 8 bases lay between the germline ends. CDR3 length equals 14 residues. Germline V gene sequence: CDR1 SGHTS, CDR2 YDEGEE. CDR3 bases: TGTGCCAGCAGCTTGCTGGTCACCCAAGAGACCCAGTACTTC. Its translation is CASSLLVTQETQYF.

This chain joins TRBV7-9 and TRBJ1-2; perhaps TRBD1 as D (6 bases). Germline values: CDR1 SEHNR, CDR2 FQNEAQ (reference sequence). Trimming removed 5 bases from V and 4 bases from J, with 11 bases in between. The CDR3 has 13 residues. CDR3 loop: CASSPGTPYGYTF. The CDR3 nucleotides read TGTGCCAGCAGCCCCGGGACACCCTATGGCTACACCTTC.

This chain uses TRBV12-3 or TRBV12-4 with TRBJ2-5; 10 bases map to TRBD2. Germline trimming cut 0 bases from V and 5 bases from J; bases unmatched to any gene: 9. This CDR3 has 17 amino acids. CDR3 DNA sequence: TGTGCCAGCAGTTTAGCGCTCCAGCGGGGGGGCCGGGAGACCCAGTACTTC. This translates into CASSLALQRGGRETQYF.

In nucleotides, the CDR3 is TGTGCCAGCAGACCTTGGAGGGGGGGGTACGAGCAGTACTTC. Its translation is CASRPWRGGYEQYF. The rearrangement joins TRBV11-2 to TRBJ2-7, with D maybe TRBD2 (7 bases). CDR1 and CDR2 from the germline V gene are SGHAT and FQNNGV. Trimming stripped 6 bases from V and 4 bases from J, with 16 bases between. CDR3 length: 14 amino acids.

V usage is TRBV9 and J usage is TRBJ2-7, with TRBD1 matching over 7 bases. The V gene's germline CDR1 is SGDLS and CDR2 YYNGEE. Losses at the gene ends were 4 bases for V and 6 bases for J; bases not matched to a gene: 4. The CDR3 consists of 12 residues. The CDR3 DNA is TGTGCCAGCAGCAGACAGGGTACCGAGCAGTACTTC. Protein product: CASSRQGTEQYF.